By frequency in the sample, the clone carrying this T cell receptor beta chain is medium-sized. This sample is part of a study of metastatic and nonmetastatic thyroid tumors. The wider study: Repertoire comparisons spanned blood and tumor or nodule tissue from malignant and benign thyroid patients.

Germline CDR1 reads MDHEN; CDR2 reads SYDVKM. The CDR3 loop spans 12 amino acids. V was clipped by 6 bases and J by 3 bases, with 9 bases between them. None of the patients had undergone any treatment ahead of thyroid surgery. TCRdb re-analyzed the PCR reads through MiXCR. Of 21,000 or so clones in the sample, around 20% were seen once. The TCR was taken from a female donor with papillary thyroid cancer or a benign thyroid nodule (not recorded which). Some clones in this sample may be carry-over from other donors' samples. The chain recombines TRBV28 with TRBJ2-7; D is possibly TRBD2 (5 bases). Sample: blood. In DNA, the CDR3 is TGTGCCAGCAGACCAGGAGGCTACGAGCAGTACTTC. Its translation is CASRPGGYEQYF.